This T cell receptor (beta chain) emerged from a study of vaccination effects on CD4 cells after COVID-19. Germline CDR1 and CDR2: MNHEY and SMNVEV (reference sequence). This CDR3 spans 12 amino acids. V gave up 6 bases and J gave up 2 bases, with 7 bases separating them. Study-wide points: Cross-reactivity toward common cold coronaviruses was confined to only 1 of 255 vaccine-induced clones in healthy vaccinees.

To note about this clone: What it binds is not known.

Sequenced by immunoSEQ multiplex PCR; TCRdb stores in-frame clones only, minus some. The table lists tens of thousands of clones, 81% of them singletons, with under 3% in the top ten. Antigen-specific CD4+ T cells were expanded (with viral peptide pools) by the ViraFEST assay ahead of sequencing. Cultured cells yielded isolated CD4+ T cells after approximately nine days. The researchers cultured 1.5 million to 2.5 million PBMC per well with 9.5 to 10 IU/ml IL-2 and roughly 9.4 ug/ml peptides. The sequence was obtained from a human donor who received a COVID-19 vaccine. The rearrangement joins TRBV27 to TRBJ1-2; D might be TRBD1 (6 bases). Sample: CD4+ T cells from PBMCs cultured with HCoV-229E spike peptides, taken before COVID-19 vaccination. As DNA, the CDR3 is TGTGCCAGCAGCGACAGGAACTATGGCTACACCTTC. It encodes CASSDRNYGYTF.